Following are 26 T cell receptor beta chains from one sample sequenced in a study of shared clonotypes between healthy human individuals. Sequenced by immunoSEQ multiplex PCR; TCRdb stores in-frame clones only, minus some. Among 900,000 to 1,200,000 clones listed, approximately 78% were seen once. The sequencing sample was made of memory CD4+ T cells from PBMCs. This sample's subset: CD45RA-negative fraction. These receptors were taken from a man aged 18-30 years in good health. Some clones in this sample may be carry-over from other donors' samples.

This clone was seen repeatedly, ten times or more. The V call is TRBV7-6, the J call TRBJ2-5, with 10 bases lining up with TRBD2. The CDR3 is 16 amino acids. After removal of 4 bases from V and 3 bases from J, the junction contained 8 bases not matched to a gene. From germline, CDR1 is SGHVS and CDR2 FNYEAQ. CDR3: CASSWGASGREETQYF. Here the CDR3 DNA reads TGTGCCAGCAGCTGGGGGGCTAGCGGGAGAGAAGAGACCCAGTACTTC.

The V call is TRBV13, the J call TRBJ1-3; D remains ambiguous. This CDR3 has 17 amino acids. The V end was cut by 4 bases, the J end by 0 bases, with 16 bases between. Per germline, CDR1 PRHDT and CDR2 FYEKMQ (reference sequence). CDR3 sequence (DNA): TGTGCCAGCAGCTCCCTTGGTGGCAGCTACTCTGGAAACACCATATATTTT. This sequence encodes CASSSLGGSYSGNTIYF.

V usage is TRBV28 and J usage is TRBJ1-2; a possible D gene is TRBD1 (6 bases). This CDR3 spans 14 amino acids. Germline-derived CDR1 and CDR2 are MDHEN and SYDVKM. The V end lost 7 bases, the J end lost 4 bases, and 16 bases lay between the germline ends. The CDR3 here is CASISGHLLYGYTF. The CDR3, as DNA: TGTGCCAGCATTTCGGGACACCTACTCTATGGCTACACCTTC.

The CDR3 here is CASSDYTLCTSRANVLTF. The DNA of the CDR3 is TGTGCCAGCAGTGACTATACTCTATGCACAAGTCGGGCCAACGTCCTGACTTTC. The chain has TRBV6-1 and TRBJ2-6; D not resolved. The CDR3 contains 18 residues. Germline assignment: CDR1 MNHNS and CDR2 SASEGT. V dropped 3 bases and J dropped 5 bases, with 20 bases sitting between them.

The chain recombines TRBV18 with TRBJ1-1; D gene uncertain. The length of the CDR3 is 14 residues. The germline V gene has CDR1 KGHSH and CDR2 LQKENI. Trimming pared 5 bases from V and 4 bases from J, leaving 14 bases between. CDR3 sequence (DNA): TGTGCCAGCTCAACCCTTGGGGAGACCACTGAAGCTTTCTTT. Amino acids: CASSTLGETTEAFF.

The chain has TRBV28 and TRBJ2-7; D might be TRBD2 (5 bases). The CDR3 sequence is 13 residues long. Germline lookup yields CDR1 MDHEN and CDR2 SYDVKM. V lost 5 bases, J lost 3 bases, and 11 bases lay in between. The CDR3 DNA is TGTGCCAGCAGTATCATCCGGGGCTACGAGCAGTACTTC. The encoded protein is CASSIIRGYEQYF.

The chain has TRBV5-6 and TRBJ2-2, with D unresolved. V shed 3 bases and J shed 0 bases, with 15 bases lying between them. The CDR3 runs 17 residues. CDR1 and CDR2 (germline): SGHDT, YYEEEE. The CDR3 protein is CASSSPVIATNTGELFF. For the CDR3, the DNA is TGTGCCAGCAGCTCCCCTGTAATCGCGACGAACACCGGGGAGCTGTTTTTT.

CDR3 bases: TGTGCCAGCAGCTTAATGCGAGAAGGGACAGGGGGCTTTACTGGGGCCAACGTCCTGACTTTC. This encodes CASSLMREGTGGFTGANVLTF. J is TRBJ2-6 and V is TRBV7-3, with 12 bases matching TRBD1. V dropped 1 base and J dropped 2; count of bases not matched to a gene: 12. CDR1 and CDR2 from the germline V gene are SGHTA and FQGTGA. This CDR3 contains 21 residues.

This clone was counted a single time. The chain carries TRBV25-1 and TRBJ1-2; D gene uncertain. Germline CDR1 reads MGHDK; CDR2 reads SYGVNS. There are 13 residues in the CDR3. Trimming pared 1 base from V and 6 bases from J, leaving 9 bases between. CDR3 sequence (DNA): TGTGCCAGCAGTGAATTGGCTAGAGATGGCTACACCTTC. This encodes CASSELARDGYTF.

The chain recombines TRBV9 with TRBJ2-7; D not resolved. From germline, CDR1 is SGDLS and CDR2 YYNGEE. The CDR3 runs to 14 residues. Deletions cut 4 bases from V and 3 bases from J, with 14 bases between. For the CDR3, the DNA is TGTGCCAGCAGCCCCTCGACAATCGGCTACGAGCAGTACTTC. This gives the protein CASSPSTIGYEQYF.

The CDR3 nucleotides are TGTGCCAGCAGTCGACAGGGGGCTTATGGCTACACCTTC. Residues: CASSRQGAYGYTF. The V call is TRBV27, the J call TRBJ1-2; 10 nucleotides line up with TRBD1. CDR1 is MNHEY and CDR2 is SMNVEV in the germline V gene (reference sequence). There are 13 residues in the CDR3. V lost 5 bases, J lost 5 bases, and 2 bases stayed unmatched.

As concerns this clone: The sample has other DNA sequences that encode this CDR3 too. V and J are TRBV5-1 and TRBJ1-1; D ambiguous. The V gene's germline CDR1 is SGHRS and CDR2 YFSETQ. This CDR3 contains 13 residues. V was clipped by 1 base and J by 1 base, with 5 bases between them. The CDR3 bases are TGCGCCAGCAGCTTGTTGGGGAACACTGAAGCTTTCTTT. Residues: CASSLLGNTEAFF.

The chain recombines TRBV18 with TRBJ2-2; 9 positions agree with TRBD1. Germline CDR1 is KGHSH and CDR2 is LQKENI. This CDR3 contains 16 residues. With 4 bases clipped from V and 4 bases from J, the junction kept 7 bases outside the gene matches. DNA of the CDR3: TGTGCCAGCTCACAACCGGGACAGGGCCCCACCGGGGAGCTGTTTTTT. Encoded protein: CASSQPGQGPTGELFF. The full variable domain, rest sourced from reference TRBV18 and TRBJ2-2, is NAGVMQNPRHLVRRRGQEARLRCSPMKGHSHVYWYRQLPEEGLKFMVYLQKENIIDESGMPKERFSAEFPKEGPSILRIQQVVRGDSAAYFCASSQPGQGPTGELFFGEGSRLTVL.

The chain joins TRBV2 to TRBJ1-4, with a weak D call TRBD1 (5 bases). This CDR3 comprises 16 residues. Germline V gene lookup returns CDR1 SNHLY and CDR2 FYNNEI. Trimming left V 1 base short and J 7 bases short, with 16 bases between. For the CDR3, the DNA is TGTGCCAGCAGTGAAGGGTCAGGGCCCGGGAGTGAAAAACTGTTTTTT. The encoded protein is CASSEGSGPGSEKLFF.

The rearrangement joins TRBV5-1 to TRBJ2-3; TRBD2 agrees at 10 bases. The CDR3 totals 18 residues. The V gene end was trimmed by 0 bases and the J gene end by 5 bases; junction bases not matched to a gene: 12. Germline V gene data show CDR1 as SGHRS and CDR2 as YFSETQ. The CDR3 loop is CASSLDIVRRLAGDTQYF. The CDR3 bases are TGCGCCAGCAGCTTGGATATAGTGCGGAGACTAGCGGGAGATACGCAGTATTTT.

The rearrangement links TRBV12-5 to TRBJ2-7, with TRBD2 matching 8 bases. CDR1 LGHNT and CDR2 FRNRAP come from the germline V gene. Trimming cost V 0 bases and J 0 bases; bases outside gene matches: 4. The CDR3 extends over 16 amino acids. The CDR3 sequence: CASGLVREGFSYEQYF. For the CDR3, the DNA is TGTGCTAGTGGTTTGGTACGGGAGGGCTTCTCCTACGAGCAGTACTTC.

This clone occurred many times. This CDR3 is also generated by other DNA sequences in the sample. The chain couples TRBV25-1 to TRBJ2-7; TRBD2 is a possible D gene (6 bases). The CDR3 loop spans 15 amino acids. Germline V CDR1 and CDR2: MGHDK, SYGVNS. V gave up 2 bases and J gave up 7 bases, with 18 bases separating them. The CDR3 DNA is TGTGCCAGCAGTGAACCGGGAGTGAGGCTAGGGGAGCAGTACTTC. This gives the protein CASSEPGVRLGEQYF.

This clone was seen a single time. V gene TRBV7-8 combines with J gene TRBJ2-4; perhaps D is TRBD1 or TRBD2 (5 bases each). The germline gives CDR1 SGHVS, CDR2 FQNEAQ. V lost 5 bases and J lost 10, with 12 bases in between. The CDR3 spans 12 residues. Written as DNA, the CDR3 is TGTGCCAGCAGCAGGGACCTGAGGATTCAGTACTTC. It codes for CASSRDLRIQYF. Drawing the rest from reference TRBV7-8 and TRBJ2-4, the complete variable domain is GAGVSQSPRYKVAKRGQDVALRCDPISGHVSLFWYQQALGQGPEFLTYFQNEAQLDKSGLPSDRFFAERPEGSVSTLKIQRTQQEDSAVYLCASSRDLRIQYFGAGTRLSVL.

The chain is built from TRBV7-9 and TRBJ2-7; TRBD2 aligns across 10 bases. The CDR3 sequence is 16 residues long. Germline V gives CDR1 SEHNR, CDR2 FQNEAQ (reference sequence). Trimming cost V 2 bases and J 5 bases; bases outside gene matches: 9. The CDR3 protein is CASSLREREGLDEQYF. DNA for the CDR3: TGTGCCAGCAGCTTACGTGAGCGGGAGGGCCTCGACGAGCAGTACTTC.

This chain connects TRBV28 to TRBJ2-7, with 7 bases aligning to TRBD2. Germline CDR1 is MDHEN and CDR2 is SYDVKM. The CDR3 loop spans 15 amino acids. J was trimmed by 5 bases and V by 3 bases; bases with no gene match: 10. The CDR3 is CASSLSSGQVNEQYF. The CDR3 bases are TGTGCCAGCAGTTTGTCTAGCGGCCAGGTAAACGAGCAGTACTTC.

The gene calls are TRBV11-2 and TRBJ2-1; D assignment may be TRBD1 or TRBD2 (5 bases each). CDR1 and CDR2 from the germline V gene are SGHAT and FQNNGV. V shed 5 bases and J shed 1 base, with 12 bases lying between them. The CDR3 sequence is 15 residues long. In DNA form, the CDR3 reads TGTGCCAGCAGCAAAGGTGGGGGTTCCTACAATGAGCAGTTCTTC. Amino acid sequence: CASSKGGGSYNEQFF.

Concerning this clone itself: A read error is possible here, since a much larger clone lies one base away. The chain recombines TRBV28 with TRBJ2-7, with 8 bases lining up with TRBD1. Losses at the gene ends were 8 bases for V and 6 bases for J; bases not matched to a gene: 3. The CDR3 loop spans 11 amino acids. The germline CDR1 and CDR2 sequences are MDHEN and SYDVKM. This chain's CDR3 is CASCDRGEQYF. The CDR3 DNA is TGTGCCAGCTGTGACAGGGGCGAGCAGTACTTC.

With respect to this clone: The CDR3 carries no conserved terminal phenylalanine or tryptophan, so it likely arises from a read error. It is unclear where the CDR3 begins or ends on the DNA, so no DNA is shown, and the CDR3 is as TCRdb lists it. The gene calls are TRBV11-3 and TRBJ2-7; the DNA was not compared with TRBD1, the D call given in the table. Germline V gene sequence: CDR1 SGHNT, CDR2 YENEEA. Both ends counted, the CDR3 spans 11 residues. CDR3 loop: CASSFNRRQQC.

The chain is built from TRBV5-1 and TRBJ2-1; D unresolved. V lost 3 bases and J lost 6, with 7 bases in between. The germline V gene encodes CDR1 SGHRS and CDR2 YFSETQ. The CDR3 length is 12 residues. The DNA for the CDR3 is TGCGCCAGCAGCTCGGAGAGCAATGAGCAGTTCTTC. It specifies CASSSESNEQFF.

J is TRBJ2-1 and V is TRBV6-6; possible D gene TRBD2, 6 bases. The V gene's germline CDR1 is MNHNY and CDR2 SVGAGI (reference sequence). Between the trimmed V and J ends, which lost 6 bases and 1 base, there was a span of 13 bases. The CDR3 consists of 15 residues. This CDR3 reads CASRKREMSYNEQFF. DNA of the CDR3: TGTGCCAGCAGGAAACGGGAGATGTCCTACAATGAGCAGTTCTTC.

The chain employs TRBV2 and TRBJ2-1; D not certain. The germline V gene has CDR1 SNHLY and CDR2 FYNNEI. Trimming stripped 11 bases from V and 5 bases from J, with 22 bases between. The CDR3 is made up of 15 amino acids. CDR3 sequence (DNA): TGTGCCTGCGGTCGGCGAGCGATGGAGAACAATGAGCAGTTCTTC. It yields the protein CACGRRAMENNEQFF.